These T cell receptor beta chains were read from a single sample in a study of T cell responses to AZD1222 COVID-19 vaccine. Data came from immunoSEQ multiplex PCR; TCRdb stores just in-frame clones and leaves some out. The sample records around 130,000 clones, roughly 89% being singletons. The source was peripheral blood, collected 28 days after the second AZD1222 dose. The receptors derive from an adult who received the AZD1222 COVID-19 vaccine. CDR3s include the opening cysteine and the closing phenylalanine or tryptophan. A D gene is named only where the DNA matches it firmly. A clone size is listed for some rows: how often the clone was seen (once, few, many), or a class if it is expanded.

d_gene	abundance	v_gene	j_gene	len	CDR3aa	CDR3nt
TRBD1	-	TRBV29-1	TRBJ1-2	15	CSVGTGGAPNYGYTF	TGCAGCGTTGGGACAGGGGGCGCCCCTAACTATGGCTACACCTTC
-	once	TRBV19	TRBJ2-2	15	CASRRGEGNTGELFF	TGTGCCAGTCGTAGGGGGGAGGGAAACACCGGGGAGCTGTTTTTT
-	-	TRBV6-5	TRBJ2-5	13	CASSYEPGKTQYF	TGTGCCAGCAGTTACGAACCCGGAAAGACCCAGTACTTC
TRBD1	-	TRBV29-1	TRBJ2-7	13	CSVDRGPPYEQYF	TGCAGCGTGGACAGGGGTCCCCCCTACGAGCAGTACTTC
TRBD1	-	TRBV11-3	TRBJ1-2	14	CASSPTDRGDGYTF	TGTGCCAGCAGCCCGACGGACAGGGGTGATGGCTACACCTTC
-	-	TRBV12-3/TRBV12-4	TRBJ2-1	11	CASSFLHEQFF	TGTGCCAGCAGTTTTCTCCATGAGCAGTTCTTC
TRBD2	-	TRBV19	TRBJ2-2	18	CASSIERGTPHEGGELFF	TGTGCCAGTAGTATCGAGCGGGGAACCCCTCACGAGGGCGGGGAGCTGTTTTTT
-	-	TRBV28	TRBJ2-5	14	CASSPHRTVETQYF	TGTGCCAGCAGTCCCCACCGGACAGTGGAGACCCAGTACTTC
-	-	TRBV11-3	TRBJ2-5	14	CASSPRDTQETQYF	TGTGCCAGCAGCCCCCGGGACACGCAAGAGACCCAGTACTTC
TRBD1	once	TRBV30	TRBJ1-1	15	CAWSLTGDGNTEAFF	TGTGCCTGGAGTCTGACAGGGGACGGAAACACTGAAGCTTTCTTT
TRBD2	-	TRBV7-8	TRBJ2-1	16	CASSPATSGGYNEQFF	TGTGCCAGCAGCCCCGCGACTAGCGGGGGGTACAATGAGCAGTTCTTC
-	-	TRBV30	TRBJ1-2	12	CAWIGVNYGYTF	TGTGCCTGGATCGGGGTTAACTATGGCTACACCTTC
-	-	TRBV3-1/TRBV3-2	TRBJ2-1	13	CASSLLPYNEQFF	TGTGCCAGCAGCTTACTACCCTACAATGAGCAGTTCTTC
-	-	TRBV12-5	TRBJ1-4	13	CASGWDQGEKLFF	TGTGCTAGTGGTTGGGATCAGGGAGAAAAACTGTTTTTT
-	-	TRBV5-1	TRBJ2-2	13	CASREGPTGELFF	TGCGCCAGCAGGGAGGGTCCCACCGGGGAGCTGTTTTTT
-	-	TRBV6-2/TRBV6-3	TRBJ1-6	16	CASSFSGSSYNSPLHF	TGTGCCAGCAGTTTCTCAGGGAGCTCCTATAATTCACCCCTCCACTTT
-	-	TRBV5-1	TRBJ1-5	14	CASSLNGGNQPQHF	TGCGCCAGCAGCTTGAACGGGGGCAATCAGCCCCAGCATTTT